This TCR beta chain stems from a study of vaccination and CD4 T cells after COVID-19. Study-level points and caveats: The authors studied relatively few convalescent patients and analyzed no early post-infection timepoints.

With the Oncomine TCR Beta short-read assay, DNA from cultured CD4+ T cells was sequenced. MiXCR was run by TCRdb on the PCR reads, yielding one entry per CDR3 protein. The sample contains about 17,000 distinct CDR3 sequences, roughly 29% of which appear only once. The CDR3 is 14 residues long. Germline assignment: CDR1 MNHNS and CDR2 SASEGT. Trimming removed 5 bases at V and 4 bases at J, with 13 bases between. This sample's treatment: roughly 10-day PBMC culture with coronavirus spike peptide pools or control peptides (ViraFEST assay). ViraFEST stimulated the growth of antigen-specific T cells using peptide pools and subsequently profiled their TCRs by sequencing. This clonotype has just a few counts. No antigen is known for it.

Material: cultured CD4+ T cells from blood. This TCR was recovered from a human donor with COVID-19. The rearrangement links TRBV6-1 to TRBJ2-3, with D perhaps given as TRBD1 or TRBD2 (6 bases each). This chain's CDR3 is CASSPPGGADTQYF. CDR3 DNA: TGTGCCAGCAGTCCTCCCGGGGGCGCAGATACGCAGTATTTT.